This T cell receptor (beta chain) was recorded in a study of regulatory T cells in long-lasting Graves disease. As to time point: newly diagnosed GD, antithyroid drugs for less than 3 months. Preparation of the TCR library used RNA extracted from PBMCs. The source of the patients was an endocrinology department in Xi'an, China. Blood from the periphery, about 9.2 milliliters in all, was drawn into EDTA tubes. Investigators prepared the TCR beta libraries by applying iRepertoire HTBI primers and Arm-PCR of CDR3 regions. TCRdb used MiXCR to reprocess the multiplex PCR reads, holding one entry per CDR3 protein. Of 200,000 to 300,000 distinct CDR3 sequences listed, around 21% were seen once; the top ten hold approximately 15%. There are many counts of this clonotype. The origin of this receptor is a female donor with Graves disease. The source material was peripheral blood mononuclear cells (PBMCs), sampled at new diagnosis, from a patient treated with antithyroid drugs.

The CDR3 bases are TGTGCCAGCAGCTCCCCCCCCGTCTACGAGCAGTACTTC. Its translation: CASSSPPVYEQYF. The rearrangement links TRBV7-2 to TRBJ2-7; D not resolved. V lost 4 bases to trimming and J lost 3 bases, with 10 bases between them. Per germline, CDR1 SGHTA and CDR2 FQGNSA. The CDR3 extends over 13 amino acids.